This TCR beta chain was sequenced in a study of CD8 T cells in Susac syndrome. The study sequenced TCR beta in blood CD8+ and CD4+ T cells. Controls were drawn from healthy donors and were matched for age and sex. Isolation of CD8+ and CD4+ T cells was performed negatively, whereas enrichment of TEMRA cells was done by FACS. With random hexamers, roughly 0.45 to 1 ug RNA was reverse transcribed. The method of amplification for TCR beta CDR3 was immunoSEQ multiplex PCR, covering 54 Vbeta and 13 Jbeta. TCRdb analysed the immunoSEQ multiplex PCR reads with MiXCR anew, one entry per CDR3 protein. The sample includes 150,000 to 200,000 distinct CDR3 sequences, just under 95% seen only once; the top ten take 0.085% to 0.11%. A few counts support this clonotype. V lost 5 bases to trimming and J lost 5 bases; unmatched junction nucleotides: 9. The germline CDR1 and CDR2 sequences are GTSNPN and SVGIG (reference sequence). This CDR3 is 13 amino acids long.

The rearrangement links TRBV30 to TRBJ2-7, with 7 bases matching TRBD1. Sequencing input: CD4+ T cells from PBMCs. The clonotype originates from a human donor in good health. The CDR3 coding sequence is TGTGCCTGGTCCTCAGGGGGTTTTGACGAGCAGTACTTC. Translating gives CAWSSGGFDEQYF. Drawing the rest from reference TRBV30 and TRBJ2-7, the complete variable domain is SQTIHQWPATLVQPVGSPLSLECTVEGTSNPNLYWYRQAAGRGLQLLFYSVGIGQISSEVPQNLSASRPQDRQFILSSKKLLLSDSGFYLCAWSSGGFDEQYFGPGTRLTVT.